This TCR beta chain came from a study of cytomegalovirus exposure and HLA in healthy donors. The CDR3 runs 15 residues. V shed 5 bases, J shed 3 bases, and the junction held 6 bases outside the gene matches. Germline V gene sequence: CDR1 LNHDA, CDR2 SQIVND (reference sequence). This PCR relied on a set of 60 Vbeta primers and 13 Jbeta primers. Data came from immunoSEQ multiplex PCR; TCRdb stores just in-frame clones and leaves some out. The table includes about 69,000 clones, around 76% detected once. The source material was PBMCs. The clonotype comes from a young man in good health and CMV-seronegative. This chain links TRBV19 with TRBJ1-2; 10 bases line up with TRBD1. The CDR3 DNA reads TGTGCCAGTAGTCGTCCGGGACAGGGGTACTATGGCTACACCTTC. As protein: CASSRPGQGYYGYTF.